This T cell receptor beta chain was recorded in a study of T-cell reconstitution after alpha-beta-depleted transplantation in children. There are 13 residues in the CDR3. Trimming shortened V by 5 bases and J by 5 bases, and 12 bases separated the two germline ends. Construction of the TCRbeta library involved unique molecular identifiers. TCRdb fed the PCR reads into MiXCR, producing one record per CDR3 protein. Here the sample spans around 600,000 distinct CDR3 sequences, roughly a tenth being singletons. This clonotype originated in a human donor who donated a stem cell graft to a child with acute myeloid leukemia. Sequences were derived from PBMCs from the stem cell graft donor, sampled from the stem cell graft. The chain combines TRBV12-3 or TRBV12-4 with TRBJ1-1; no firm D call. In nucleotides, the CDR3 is TGTGCCAGCAGTCCCCCCGGGGTAACTGAAGCTTTCTTT. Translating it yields CASSPPGVTEAFF.